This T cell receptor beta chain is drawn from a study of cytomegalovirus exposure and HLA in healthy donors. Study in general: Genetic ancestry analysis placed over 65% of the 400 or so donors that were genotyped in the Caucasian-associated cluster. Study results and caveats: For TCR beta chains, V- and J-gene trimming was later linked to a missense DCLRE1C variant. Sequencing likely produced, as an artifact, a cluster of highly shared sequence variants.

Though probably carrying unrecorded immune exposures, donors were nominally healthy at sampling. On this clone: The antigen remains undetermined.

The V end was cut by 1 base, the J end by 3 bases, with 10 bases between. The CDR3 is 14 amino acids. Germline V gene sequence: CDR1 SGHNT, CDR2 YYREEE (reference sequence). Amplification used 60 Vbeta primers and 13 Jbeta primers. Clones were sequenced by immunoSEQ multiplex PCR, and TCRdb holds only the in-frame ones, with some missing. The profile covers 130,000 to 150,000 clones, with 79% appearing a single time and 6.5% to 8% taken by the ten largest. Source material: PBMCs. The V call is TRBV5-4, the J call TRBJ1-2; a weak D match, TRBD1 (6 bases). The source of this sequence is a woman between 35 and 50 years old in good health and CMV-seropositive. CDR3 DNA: TGTGCCAGCAGCTTGCCAGCAGGGGACTATGGCTACACCTTC. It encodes CASSLPAGDYGYTF.